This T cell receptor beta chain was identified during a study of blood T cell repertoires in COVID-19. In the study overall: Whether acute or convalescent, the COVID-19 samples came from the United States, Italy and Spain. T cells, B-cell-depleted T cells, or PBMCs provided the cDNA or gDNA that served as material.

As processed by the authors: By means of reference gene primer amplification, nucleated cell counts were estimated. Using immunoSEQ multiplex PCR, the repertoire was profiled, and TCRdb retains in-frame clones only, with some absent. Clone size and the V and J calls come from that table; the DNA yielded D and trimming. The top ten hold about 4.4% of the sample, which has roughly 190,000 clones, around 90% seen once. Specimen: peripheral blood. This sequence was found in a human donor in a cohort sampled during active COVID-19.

This CDR3 is CASSLTTGSPVSYEQYF. In DNA form, the CDR3 reads TGTGCCAGCAGCTTAACGACAGGGAGTCCCGTCTCCTACGAGCAGTACTTC. The J gene is TRBJ2-7, the V gene TRBV11-2; 7 bases line up with TRBD1. The germline CDR1 and CDR2 sequences are SGHAT and FQNNGV. With V trimmed by 2 bases and J by 0 bases, 10 bases remained unmatched. The CDR3 is 17 amino acids.